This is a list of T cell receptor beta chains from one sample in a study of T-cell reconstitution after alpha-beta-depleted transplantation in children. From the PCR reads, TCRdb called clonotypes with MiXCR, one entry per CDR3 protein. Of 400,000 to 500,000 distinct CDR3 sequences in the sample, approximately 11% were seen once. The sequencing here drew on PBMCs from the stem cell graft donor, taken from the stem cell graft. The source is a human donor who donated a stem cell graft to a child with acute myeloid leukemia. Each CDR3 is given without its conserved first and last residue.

CDR3: ASSSYTGGTGELF
V: TRBV7-2
J: TRBJ2-2

CDR3: ASSKHAGRGYT
V: TRBV21-1
J: TRBJ1-2

CDR3: ASSLALTSGGGTDTQY
V: TRBV7-6
J: TRBJ2-3

CDR3: ATSDGVNQPQH
V: TRBV27
J: TRBJ1-5

CDR3: ASTTLGSGNTIY
V: TRBV5-6
J: TRBJ1-3

CDR3: ASSHPNGDNEQF
V: TRBV7-9
J: TRBJ2-1

CDR3: SARALRTAYGYT
V: TRBV20-1
J: TRBJ1-2

CDR3: ASTQAETQY
V: TRBV3-1
J: TRBJ2-5

CDR3: SASSWLGETQY
V: TRBV20-1
J: TRBJ2-5

CDR3: ASSPFGSNSYGYT
V: TRBV11-2
J: TRBJ1-2

CDR3: ASSQDRGLYTQY
V: TRBV6-1
J: TRBJ2-3

CDR3: SARDRGPGLARYNEQF
V: TRBV20-1
J: TRBJ2-1

CDR3: ASSQEGRQGAIYNEQF
V: TRBV4-2
J: TRBJ2-1

CDR3: SARDRGRGRAKNIQY
V: TRBV20-1
J: TRBJ2-4

CDR3: ASSQGGQYGYT
V: TRBV3-1
J: TRBJ1-2

CDR3: ASSYHHGTSGPGGQY
V: TRBV6-5
J: TRBJ2-4

CDR3: AISESIPEQF
V: TRBV10-3
J: TRBJ2-1

CDR3: ASSLAGGGADTQY
V: TRBV12-3/TRBV12-4
J: TRBJ2-3

CDR3: AASELAGVSNEQF
V: TRBV10-3
J: TRBJ2-1

CDR3: ASILEGSSYNEQF
V: TRBV5-5
J: TRBJ2-1

CDR3: ASSPGQGRFGYT
V: TRBV6-5
J: TRBJ1-2

CDR3: SARVQGNQPQH
V: TRBV20-1
J: TRBJ1-5

CDR3: ASSTLAGGSTDTQY
V: TRBV7-6
J: TRBJ2-3

CDR3: ASSPPPRGSNEKLF
V: TRBV7-9
J: TRBJ1-4

CDR3: SASPGLAVPYEQY
V: TRBV20-1
J: TRBJ2-7

CDR3: AIKAGGNRY
V: TRBV2
J: TRBJ2-7

CDR3: SAFKSGGPETQY
V: TRBV20-1
J: TRBJ2-5

CDR3: SVKGVSYEQY
V: TRBV20-1
J: TRBJ2-7

CDR3: SAERGTSGTGVSYEQY
V: TRBV20-1
J: TRBJ2-7

CDR3: ASSRLGTDIYGYT
V: TRBV5-5
J: TRBJ1-2

CDR3: ASSQGTGAFHEQY
V: TRBV4-3
J: TRBJ2-7

CDR3: ASSHLLGEGKAF
V: TRBV5-1
J: TRBJ1-1

CDR3: ASSISGGSTDTQY
V: TRBV5-1
J: TRBJ2-3

CDR3: ASNQGLAGGPGDEQF
V: TRBV5-1
J: TRBJ2-1

CDR3: ASLRDRGYYEQY
V: TRBV6-1
J: TRBJ2-7

CDR3: ASRETSGGATDTQY
V: TRBV10-2
J: TRBJ2-3

CDR3: ASSPGAFSGNTIY
V: TRBV5-1
J: TRBJ1-3

CDR3: ASSLDRPLYYGYT
V: TRBV7-9
J: TRBJ1-2

CDR3: ASRKPTGGAGTGELF
V: TRBV6-1
J: TRBJ2-2

CDR3: ASSLDRGRETQY
V: TRBV7-8
J: TRBJ2-5

CDR3: ASSQDIETQY
V: TRBV4-1
J: TRBJ2-5

CDR3: ASSYSPSGGGETQY
V: TRBV6-5
J: TRBJ2-5

CDR3: ASKAEPPGTDTQY
V: TRBV10-3
J: TRBJ2-3

CDR3: ASKIQLGGENTEAF
V: TRBV5-1
J: TRBJ1-1

CDR3: ASSWPLQGNTGELF
V: TRBV10-2
J: TRBJ2-2

CDR3: ASSQGRLTDTQY
V: TRBV4-2
J: TRBJ2-3

CDR3: ASSFQGDTGELF
V: TRBV5-1
J: TRBJ2-2

CDR3: ASSDTGEAKT
V: TRBV5-1
J: TRBJ1-2

CDR3: ASSLALGETQY
V: TRBV5-1
J: TRBJ2-5

CDR3: ASSLGSGRHETQY
V: TRBV7-2
J: TRBJ2-5

CDR3: ASSRDSEAKNIQY
V: TRBV5-1
J: TRBJ2-4

CDR3: SVGGMNTEAF
V: TRBV29-1
J: TRBJ1-1